This is a list of T cell receptor beta chains from one sample in a study of OX40 agonist ivuxolimab in advanced cancers. The repertoire was sequenced with immunoSEQ multiplex PCR; TCRdb's copy has only in-frame clones and lacks some. The table lists 53,000 or so clones, around 81% of them singletons, with approximately 2.5% in the top ten. The sequenced sample was CD4+ or CD8+ T cells sorted from blood, obtained in a trial of the OX40 agonist ivuxolimab. These receptor sequences come from an adult with an advanced solid tumor such as melanoma, head and neck, liver or kidney cancer. Both conserved end residues are part of each CDR3. The D gene is left open where the match is weak. Expanded clones are given a class, and other clones once, few, many or no size at all.

abundance,d_gene,v_gene,j_gene,CDR3aa,CDR3nt
.,.,TRBV6-6,TRBJ2-5,CASSRNQETQYF,TGTGCCAGCAGTCGAAACCAAGAGACCCAGTACTTC
.,.,TRBV5-1,TRBJ1-3,CASSLSSLGSSGNTIYF,TGCGCCAGCAGCTTGTCGTCGCTAGGTAGCTCTGGAAACACCATATATTTT
few,TRBD2,TRBV29-1,TRBJ2-7,CSVTGTRGYEQYF,TGCAGCGTCACCGGGACTAGGGGTTACGAGCAGTACTTC
.,.,TRBV4-3,TRBJ2-3,CASSRDTSSTDTQYF,TGCGCCAGCAGCCGGGACACTTCTAGCACAGATACGCAGTATTTT
.,.,TRBV5-1,TRBJ2-2,CASSPFPAGNTGELFF,TGCGCCAGCAGCCCGTTTCCAGCGGGCAACACCGGGGAGCTGTTTTTT
few,TRBD1,TRBV27,TRBJ1-1,CASSLWGQGPEAFF,TGTGCCAGCAGTTTATGGGGACAGGGCCCTGAAGCTTTCTTT
.,.,TRBV7-2,TRBJ1-4,CASSLARVGNEKLFF,TGTGCCAGCAGCTTAGCGCGCGTCGGTAATGAAAAACTGTTTTTT
.,.,TRBV9,TRBJ1-2,CASSARQSGYTF,TGTGCCAGCAGCGCTCGGCAATCTGGCTACACCTTC
.,TRBD2,TRBV6-6,TRBJ2-3,CASSYGTSGRSDTQYF,TGTGCCAGCAGCTACGGGACTAGCGGGAGATCGGATACGCAGTATTTT
.,.,TRBV6-1,TRBJ2-1,CASSSAGTAYNEQFF,TGTGCCAGCAGTTCTGCCGGGACTGCCTACAATGAGCAGTTCTTC
.,.,TRBV27,TRBJ1-2,CASSSAWANYGYTF,TGTGCCAGCAGTAGCGCCTGGGCAAACTATGGCTACACCTTC
.,.,TRBV6-5,TRBJ1-3,CASSLGSVGNTIYF,TGTGCCAGCAGTCTCGGGTCTGTTGGAAACACCATATATTTT
.,.,TRBV15,TRBJ1-2,CATSRDTNRYTF,TGTGCCACCAGCAGAGATACAAATCGCTACACCTTC
.,TRBD2,TRBV7-2,TRBJ2-7,CASSYKAGGYEQYF,TGTGCCAGCAGCTATAAAGCGGGGGGTTACGAGCAGTACTTC
.,TRBD2,TRBV13,TRBJ2-1,CASSLVGGLAGAPNNEQFF,TGTGCCAGCAGCTTAGTTGGTGGTCTAGCGGGGGCCCCAAACAATGAGCAGTTCTTC
.,TRBD1,TRBV6-6,TRBJ1-1,CASRGQGDTEAFF,TGTGCCAGCAGAGGACAGGGGGACACTGAAGCTTTCTTT
.,TRBD1,TRBV27,TRBJ1-6,CASRNRGPNSPLHF,TGTGCCAGCAGAAACAGGGGTCCCAATTCACCCCTCCACTTT
few,TRBD1,TRBV11-2,TRBJ2-1,CASTATGVTYNEQFF,TGTGCCAGCACCGCGACAGGGGTTACCTACAATGAGCAGTTCTTC
.,.,TRBV18,TRBJ2-3,CASSPAGFTDTQYF,TGTGCCAGCTCACCAGCGGGTTTCACAGATACGCAGTATTTT
.,.,TRBV29-1,TRBJ2-5,CSVEGLETQYF,TGCAGCGTTGAAGGACTAGAGACCCAGTACTTC
.,.,TRBV25-1,TRBJ2-7,CASRYGTYEQYF,TGTGCCAGCAGATATGGGACCTACGAGCAGTACTTC
.,.,TRBV30,TRBJ1-5,CAWSVKSNQPQHF,TGTGCCTGGAGTGTAAAAAGCAATCAGCCCCAGCATTTT
.,.,TRBV11-2,TRBJ2-7,CASSLVASGGSSVYEQYF,TGTGCCAGCAGCTTAGTAGCTTCGGGCGGGTCCAGTGTCTACGAGCAGTACTTC
.,TRBD1,TRBV30,TRBJ1-4,CASTLRDRVEKLFF,TGTGCCTCGACTTTAAGGGACAGGGTCGAAAAACTGTTTTTT
.,TRBD1,TRBV10-3,TRBJ1-2,CAISPGGIGYTF,TGTGCCATCTCCCCAGGGGGCATTGGCTACACCTTC
.,.,TRBV30,TRBJ1-1,CAWSTGPNTEAFF,TGTGCCTGGAGTACAGGGCCAAACACTGAAGCTTTCTTT
.,TRBD2,TRBV7-9,TRBJ2-1,CASRLLADANNEQFF,TGTGCCAGCAGGTTACTAGCGGACGCTAACAATGAGCAGTTCTTC
.,.,TRBV4-2,TRBJ1-2,CASSQESGAQGNTF,TGTGCCAGCAGCCAAGAGTCAGGGGCACAGGGCAACACCTTC
.,.,TRBV9,TRBJ1-3,CASSSHQGIVGNTIYF,TGTGCCAGCAGCTCCCACCAGGGGATTGTTGGAAACACCATATATTTT
.,TRBD2,TRBV6-5,TRBJ2-7,CARTKGLAGVYEQYF,TGTGCCAGGACAAAGGGACTAGCGGGGGTCTACGAGCAGTACTTC
.,TRBD1,TRBV27,TRBJ1-2,CASSLRDRNYGYTF,TGTGCCAGCAGTTTGCGGGACAGGAACTATGGCTACACCTTC
.,TRBD1,TRBV6-5,TRBJ2-3,CASRFDRVAADTQYF,TGTGCCAGCAGGTTTGACAGGGTAGCTGCAGATACGCAGTATTTT